The clone carrying this T cell receptor beta chain was observed a few times. Trimming removed 0 bases at V and 8 bases at J, with 11 bases between. The CDR3 has 14 residues. CDR1 is SGHRS, CDR2 YFSETQ, per germline. TCRdb itself ran the 5' RACE reads through MiXCR, one entry per CDR3 protein. The sample yields around 100,000 distinct CDR3 sequences, 11% seen once. Documented time point: blood at routine non-recurrence follow-up after resection. This record belongs to a study of spatial heterogeneity in lung cancer. Study information: Detection consistently captured more beta-chain sequences than alpha-chain sequences.

This sequence joins TRBV5-1 and TRBJ1-4, with no clear D. This sequence originates from a female donor with early-stage non-small cell lung cancer. The starting material was PBMCs, obtained at follow-up. In DNA form, the CDR3 reads TGCGCCAGCAGCTTGGAGGCACGGGGAGAAAAACTGTTTTTT. Residues: CASSLEARGEKLFF.